This T cell receptor (beta chain) was captured by sequencing in a study of T cell responses to AZD1222 COVID-19 vaccine. Method: immunoSEQ multiplex PCR; TCRdb's copy keeps in-frame clones and lacks some. This table holds 130,000 to 150,000 clones, about 91% found once. Trimming cost V 3 bases and J 2 bases; bases outside gene matches: 10. The CDR3 runs to 16 residues. From germline, CDR1 is DFQATT and CDR2 SNEGSKA (reference sequence). This sequence was found in an adult in good health. The sample was peripheral blood, taken on day 0 of AZD1222 vaccination. The V and J genes are TRBV20-1 and TRBJ2-5, with 9 positions matching TRBD2. The chain's CDR3 is CSASDPLAGRQETQYF. CDR3 nucleotide sequence: TGCAGTGCTAGTGACCCTCTAGCGGGGCGTCAAGAGACCCAGTACTTC.